This record covers a single T cell receptor beta chain. Its matching antigen is unknown. MiXCR, run by TCRdb on the reads, gives a single entry per CDR3 protein. This sample has a few hundred thousand distinct CDR3 sequences; approximately 40% occur once, and the top ten carry 40% to 60%. V was clipped by 3 bases and J by 10 bases; unmatched bases: 11. The V gene's germline CDR1 is SGHNT and CDR2 YENEEA. The CDR3 contains 16 residues. This specimen belongs to a study of T cell repertoires in cytomegalovirus infection. Whole-study context: Used in the study were CMV epitopes, some recently identified and HLA-C-restricted, others well-studied and HLA-B-restricted. Public TCR beta signatures were indicative of both CMV infection and a matching HLA type.

Notes on the study in general: CMV carriers having the relevant HLA were flagged by cumulative public TCR beta family frequency. In two of eight donors, the top clonotype was HLA-C-restricted CMV-specific.

The chain joins TRBV11-3 to TRBJ2-3, with 12 bases matching TRBD2. This sample comprised cultured PBMCs, obtained from culture after CMV antigen stimulation. The receptor was isolated from a human donor in good health (CMV status not recorded). Some clones in this sample may be carry-over from other donors' samples. CDR3 amino acids: CASSLGTSGPPGAQYF. As DNA, the CDR3 is TGTGCCAGCAGCTTGGGGACTAGCGGGCCACCAGGGGCGCAGTATTTT. Based on the CDR3 plus reference TRBV11-3 and TRBJ2-3, the full variable domain is EAGVVQSPRYKIIEKKQPVAFWCNPISGHNTLYWYLQNLGQGPELLIRYENEEAVDDSQLPKDRFSAERLKGVDSTLKIQPAELGDSAVYLCASSLGTSGPPGAQYFGPGTRLTVL.